This entry lists 26 T cell receptor beta chains sequenced from one sample in a study of technical replicates of blood from several donors. Here immunoSEQ multiplex PCR was the method, and the copy in TCRdb shows in-frame clones only, minus some. The sample holds 9,500 to 15,000 clones; 80% to 95% are singletons and the top ten take roughly a tenth. Sequencing was done on a sample of PBMCs. Every receptor here comes from a human donor in good health.

CDR3 in amino acids: CASSRSVYEQYF. In DNA form, the CDR3 reads TGTGCCAGCAGTCGCTCGGTATACGAGCAGTACTTC. The chain combines TRBV6-5 with TRBJ2-7; D ambiguous. Germline lookup yields CDR1 MNHEY and CDR2 SVGAGI. Trimming pared 5 bases from V and 4 bases from J, leaving 9 bases between. This CDR3 spans 12 amino acids.

The J gene is TRBJ1-2, the V gene TRBV4-2; 8 nucleotides agree with TRBD1. The CDR3 contains 15 residues. Germline CDR1 LGHNA, CDR2 YNFKEQ. V trimming: 1 base; J trimming: 6 bases; junction bases outside the gene matches: 7. In DNA form, the CDR3 reads TGTGCCAGCAGCCAAGGGAACAGGGGGTCCGATGGCTACACCTTC. This codes for CASSQGNRGSDGYTF.

The gene calls are TRBV28 and TRBJ1-1; possible D gene TRBD1, 5 bases. The CDR3 has 15 residues. The germline V gene has CDR1 MDHEN and CDR2 SYDVKM. Between the trimmed V and J ends, which lost 4 bases and 5 bases, there was a span of 17 bases. The CDR3 region is CASSSGDSFGTEAFF. The DNA for the CDR3 is TGTGCCAGCAGTTCCGGAGACAGTTTCGGGACTGAAGCTTTCTTT. Using reference TRBV28 and TRBJ1-1 for the parts outside the CDR3, the full variable domain is DVKVTQSSRYLVKRTGEKVFLECVQDMDHENMFWYRQDPGLGLRLIYFSYDVKMKEKGDIPEGYSVSREKKERFSLILESASTNQTSMYLCASSSGDSFGTEAFFGQGTRLTVV.

The rearrangement joins TRBV6-6 to TRBJ2-5; TRBD1 is a possible D gene (6 bases). CDR1 is MNHNY and CDR2 is SVGAGI in the germline V gene (reference sequence). The CDR3 length is 15 residues. Trimming removed 7 bases at V and 0 bases at J, with 15 bases between. The CDR3 nucleotides are TGTGCCAGCACCCTATCAGGGGTGAACCAAGAGACCCAGTACTTC. Protein product: CASTLSGVNQETQYF.

The V and J genes are TRBV12-5 and TRBJ2-2; 8 nucleotides match TRBD1. Germline assignment: CDR1 LGHNT and CDR2 FRNRAP. The CDR3 covers 15 residues. Trimming took 4 bases from V and 3 from J; bases not matched to a gene: 4. CDR3 sequence: CASGSPGGDTGELFF. The CDR3 nucleotides are TGTGCTAGTGGTTCCCCAGGGGGCGACACCGGGGAGCTGTTTTTT.

The chain combines TRBV6-5 with TRBJ2-7; TRBD1 aligns across 7 bases. Trimming took 0 bases from V and 3 from J; bases not matched to a gene: 2. This CDR3 has 14 amino acids. Germline V gene data show CDR1 as MNHEY and CDR2 as SVGAGI. CDR3 bases: TGTGCCAGCAGTTACTCGGGACAGATCTACGAGCAGTACTTC. Its protein product is CASSYSGQIYEQYF.

A remark on this clone: One junction end disagrees with the germline gene, perhaps due to a read error. The V gene is TRBV15, the J gene TRBJ2-3, with a possible D match to TRBD1 (6 bases). Germline V gene data show CDR1 as LNHNV and CDR2 as YYDKDF (reference sequence). This CDR3 contains 15 residues. CDR3 loop: CATSRATGATGTQYF. The CDR3 DNA is TGTGCCACCAGCAGGGCTACAGGAGCGACAGGTACGCAGTATTTT.

The chain has TRBV6-1 and TRBJ2-1; possibly TRBD2 for D (6 bases). Germline-derived CDR1 and CDR2 are MNHNS and SASEGT. The CDR3 extends over 11 amino acids. Trimming shortened V by 7 bases and J by 12 bases, and 13 bases separated the two germline ends. The CDR3: CASTGHGGQFF. The CDR3 coding sequence is TGTGCCAGCACCGGGCACGGGGGGCAGTTCTTC.

The genes are TRBV30 and TRBJ2-2; 9 bases fit TRBD1. Germline CDR1 reads GTSNPN; CDR2 reads SVGIG (reference sequence). There are 14 residues in the CDR3. V was clipped by 1 base and J by 5 bases; unmatched bases: 2. The CDR3 nucleotides read TGTGCCTGGAGTGCCGGACAGGGGACCGGGGAGCTGTTTTTT. Its protein product is CAWSAGQGTGELFF.

V usage is TRBV6-5 and J usage is TRBJ1-1; the match to TRBD1 covers 10 bases. The trim removed 7 bases at V and 5 bases at J, leaving 10 bases unmatched. The CDR3 totals 15 residues. Looked up from germline, CDR1 is MNHEY and CDR2 is SVGAGI. This chain's CDR3 is CASTPLTGGWTEAFF. CDR3 coding DNA: TGTGCCAGCACCCCCCTGACAGGGGGCTGGACTGAAGCTTTCTTT.

The V and J genes are TRBV6-5 and TRBJ1-1; D is unclear. Germline V gene lookup returns CDR1 MNHEY and CDR2 SVGAGI. The CDR3 length is 14 residues. Deletions cut 2 bases from V and 4 bases from J, with 11 bases between. In DNA form, the CDR3 reads TGTGCCAGCAGTTACAGCACTAGTGCCACTGAAGCTTTCTTT. The encoded protein is CASSYSTSATEAFF.

The V call is TRBV7-3, the J call TRBJ2-2; 7 bases map to TRBD2. The V gene's germline CDR1 is SGHTA and CDR2 FQGTGA. V was pared by 1 base and J by 1 base, with 9 bases of the junction left unmatched. CDR3 length equals 18 residues. Here the CDR3 DNA reads TGTGCCAGCAGCTTAATTCCCCAGCGGGAACTGAACACCGGGGAGCTGTTTTTT. Amino acids: CASSLIPQRELNTGELFF.

The chain is built from TRBV4-1 and TRBJ1-2; 7 nucleotides align to TRBD1. The CDR3 sequence is 14 residues long. Trimming cost V 0 bases and J 2 bases; bases outside gene matches: 0. Germline V gene sequence: CDR1 MGHRA, CDR2 YSYEKL. CDR3: CASSQEDRNYGYTF. The CDR3 DNA is TGCGCCAGCAGCCAAGAGGACAGGAACTATGGCTACACCTTC.

This chain links TRBV10-3 with TRBJ2-1; the match to TRBD2 covers 7 bases. The V gene end was trimmed by 1 base and the J gene end by 12 bases; junction bases not matched to a gene: 9. CDR1 and CDR2 (germline): ENHRY, SYGVKD. CDR3 size: 14 residues. The CDR3 is CAISELGEGPLQFF. CDR3 nucleotide sequence: TGTGCCATCAGTGAGTTAGGGGAGGGCCCCTTGCAGTTCTTC.

The gene calls are TRBV30 and TRBJ2-7, with 7 bases identical to TRBD2. The CDR3 is made up of 14 amino acids. Germline-derived CDR1 and CDR2 are GTSNPN and SVGIG (reference sequence). The junction had 8 bases not matched to a gene; V was cut back by 4 bases and J by 2 bases. CDR3 amino acids: CAWTMAGVTYEQYF. The DNA for the CDR3 is TGTGCCTGGACTATGGCGGGGGTTACCTACGAGCAGTACTTC.

This clone has a single count. The chain links TRBV7-9 to TRBJ2-7; perhaps TRBD1 as D (6 bases). V dropped 5 bases and J dropped 0 bases, with 11 bases sitting between them. The germline gives CDR1 SEHNR, CDR2 FQNEAQ (reference sequence). This CDR3 has 14 residues. The CDR3 DNA sequence: TGTGCCAGCAGCCTCACAGGGCTCTCCTACGAGCAGTACTTC. This translates into CASSLTGLSYEQYF. Based on the CDR3 plus reference TRBV7-9 and TRBJ2-7, the full variable domain is DTGVSQNPRHKITKRGQNVTFRCDPISEHNRLYWYRQTLGQGPEFLTYFQNEAQLEKSRLLSDRFSAERPKGSFSTLEIQRTEQGDSAMYLCASSLTGLSYEQYFGPGTRLTVT.

The V call is TRBV5-7, the J call TRBJ2-7, with D unclear. TRBV5-7 counts as an open reading frame of uncertain function. The CDR3 covers 14 residues. Trimming removed 2 bases at V and 0 bases at J, with 9 bases between. The CDR3 is CASSFGLSSYEQYF. In nucleotides, the CDR3 is TGTGCCAGCAGCTTTGGGCTGAGCTCCTACGAGCAGTACTTC.

The CDR3: CAWSGDRGYNEQFF. The CDR3 region has the DNA TGTGCCTGGAGTGGGGACAGGGGCTACAATGAGCAGTTCTTC. The rearrangement joins TRBV30 to TRBJ2-1; 10 bases line up with TRBD1. CDR1 GTSNPN and CDR2 SVGIG come from the germline V gene (reference sequence). This CDR3 spans 14 amino acids. V shed 1 base, J shed 3 bases, and the junction held 0 bases outside the gene matches.

This rearrangement joins TRBV19 to TRBJ1-1; no reliable D call. Trimming pared 7 bases from V and 0 bases from J, leaving 15 bases between. This CDR3 region has 15 residues. CDR1 is LNHDA, CDR2 SQIVND, per germline (reference sequence). Here the CDR3 reads CASTPPRSMNTEAFF. Here the CDR3 DNA reads TGTGCCAGTACTCCCCCCAGGTCTATGAACACTGAAGCTTTCTTT.

J is TRBJ2-7 and V is TRBV28, with D possibly TRBD2 on 7 matching bases. Trimming shortened V by 7 bases and J by 2 bases, and 9 bases separated the two germline ends. The V gene's germline CDR1 is MDHEN and CDR2 SYDVKM. The CDR3 runs 12 residues. CDR3 DNA: TGTGCCAGCAAGGGGGGGACCTACGAGCAGTACTTC. Its protein product is CASKGGTYEQYF. Using reference TRBV28 and TRBJ2-7 for the parts outside the CDR3, the full variable domain is DVKVTQSSRYLVKRTGEKVFLECVQDMDHENMFWYRQDPGLGLRLIYFSYDVKMKEKGDIPEGYSVSREKKERFSLILESASTNQTSMYLCASKGGTYEQYFGPGTRLTVT.

The rearrangement uses TRBV5-8 and TRBJ2-5; D gene unclear. The CDR3 totals 14 residues. Germline V gene data show CDR1 as SGHTS and CDR2 as YDEGEE. Between the trimmed V and J ends, which lost 0 bases and 2 bases, there was a span of 8 bases. CDR3 amino acids: CASSLGALQETQYF. The CDR3 nucleotides read TGTGCCAGCAGCTTGGGGGCATTACAAGAGACCCAGTACTTC.

The chain employs TRBV18 and TRBJ2-2; possible D gene TRBD1, 6 bases. Germline lookup yields CDR1 KGHSH and CDR2 LQKENI. The ends were cut back, 0 bases at V and 3 bases at J, with 11 bases in the middle. The CDR3 is made up of 16 amino acids. The CDR3 DNA reads TGTGCCAGCTCACCACCCAACAGGGTCGACACCGGGGAGCTGTTTTTT. It codes for CASSPPNRVDTGELFF.

The J gene is TRBJ2-2, the V gene TRBV27, with TRBD1 identical over 9 bases. This CDR3 is 16 amino acids long. Trimming took 1 base from V and 7 from J; bases not matched to a gene: 7. The germline gives CDR1 MNHEY, CDR2 SMNVEV (reference sequence). CDR3 sequence: CASSLFGQGKIGELFF. The CDR3 DNA follows: TGTGCCAGCAGTTTATTCGGACAGGGGAAGATCGGGGAGCTGTTTTTT.

The chain joins TRBV7-6 to TRBJ2-3; TRBD2 might be the D (5 bases). Germline V gene lookup returns CDR1 SGHVS and CDR2 FNYEAQ. The CDR3 has 16 amino acids. Trimming took 1 base from V and 4 from J, leaving 15 bases between them. The CDR3 spells CASSLGRLGSADTQYF. The CDR3 DNA reads as TGTGCCAGCAGCTTAGGGAGGTTGGGGTCGGCAGATACGCAGTATTTT.

V and J are TRBV5-4 and TRBJ2-1, with 14 bases that match TRBD2. Germline values: CDR1 SGHNT, CDR2 YYREEE (reference sequence). The CDR3 is 16 residues long. V trimming: 4 bases; J trimming: 8 bases; junction bases outside the gene matches: 8. The CDR3 bases are TGTGCCAGCAGCGTTGGGACTAGCGGGAGAGGCGATGAGCAGTTCTTC. As protein: CASSVGTSGRGDEQFF.

The V call is TRBV5-1, the J call TRBJ2-7, with 7 bases aligning to TRBD1. The J segment lost 5 bases and the V segment lost 3 bases, leaving 11 bases of the junction unmatched. CDR1 and CDR2 from the germline V gene are SGHRS and YFSETQ. The CDR3 runs to 15 residues. The CDR3 here is CASSWEGTDSHEQYF. The CDR3 coding sequence is TGCGCCAGCAGCTGGGAAGGGACAGATAGTCACGAGCAGTACTTC. The variable domain in full, completed from reference TRBV5-1 and TRBJ2-7, reads KAGVTQTPRYLIKTRGQQVTLSCSPISGHRSVSWYQQTPGQGLQFLFEYFSETQRNKGNFPGRFSGRQFSNSRSEMNVSTLELGDSALYLCASSWEGTDSHEQYFGPGTRLTVT.